The text below deals with one T cell receptor beta chain. This clonotype was detected many times. There is no known antigen for this receptor. There are no base qualities to consult, and no much larger clone falls within one base. This entry comes from a study of post-analysis software for immune sequencing data (dated by TCRdb to 2015 to 2017). About the full investigation: Relapsing-remitting, secondary progressive and progressive-relapsing multiple sclerosis were recorded as disease courses, and subtype annotation was lacking for some patients. The patient repertoires were compared against approximately ten previously published healthy control repertoires obtained from donors aged roughly 6 to 26 years. A subset of samples was prepared in parallel using single-end sample barcoding, then pooled and co-amplified after Illumina adapter ligation.

To demonstrate the VDJtools post-analysis software, TCR beta repertoires were profiled from the peripheral blood of more than ten young patients with multiple sclerosis. The multiple sclerosis patients were children and adolescents between roughly 6 and 16 years of age. The CDR3 covers 17 residues, taking in both the cysteine and the phenylalanine. Only CDR3 DNA remains: 51 bases, in frame from the first base. Unmatched junction bases come to 8, with V trimmed by 2 bases and J by 1 base. CDR1 MDHEN and CDR2 SYDVKM are derived from the germline V gene. Libraries came from PCR. The sequencing machine was an Illumina HiSeq 2500. To reduce PCR and sequencing biases, unique molecular identifiers were built into the TCR beta cDNA libraries. Every 1 to 10 million input T cells yielded 500,000 or so cDNA molecules, meaning each molecule approximated one T cell. Patient libraries were prepared and sequenced with the same protocol used for the earlier healthy control dataset. Within a given batch, samples were prepared together, multiplexed and sequenced on the same HiSeq lane. Processing in the source paper ran as follows. MIGEC handled the raw barcoded reads, throwing out single-read molecular identifier groups before consensus assembly and CDR3 extraction. Clonotype tables were post-analysed with VDJtools, and diversity was normalized by down-sampling all datasets to the smallest sample size. In repertoire overlap clustering, CDR3 amino acid sequences, but not nucleotide sequences, were matched to correct batch-related cross-sample contamination. TCRdb ran its own pipeline on the public reads, namely fastp trimming at Q25 and MiXCR clone calling, and kept in-frame beta chains. Identical CDR3 proteins give one entry, which carries the most common genes and DNA. In this record, the V and J calls reflect TCRdb's handling and not the investigators' own analysis. The sample data list roughly 200,000 distinct CDR3 sequences, and approximately 29% of these were observed just once. Roughly 3.4% of the sample comes from the top ten.

What the authors observed across the whole study: Significantly higher frequencies in patients than in controls were found for about five TRBV segments, including TRBV5-6, TRBV5-1 and TRBV20-1. When samples were clustered directly using the F measure, samples prepared in the same batch co-clustered strongly, which prompted a batch-effect correction. Significantly lower normalized Chao1 diversity was found in multiple sclerosis patients than in controls, suggesting substantial peripheral T-cell clonal expansion. The multiple sclerosis patient group was slightly younger than the control group.

Sequenced: blood. This receptor was identified in a girl aged 2-17 years with multiple sclerosis. The sequence joins TRBV28 to TRBJ2-5; 9 of the junction bases match TRBD1. The CDR3 here reads CASSLSPGTGIQETQYF. The nucleotide sequence reads as follows: TGTGCCAGCAGTTTAAGCCCCGGGACAGGGATCCAAGAGACCCAGTACTTC.